This T cell receptor beta chain was obtained from a study of cytomegalovirus exposure and HLA in healthy donors. About this clone itself: Its antigen is unidentified.

PCR involved 60 Vbeta and 13 Jbeta primers. The data were produced by immunoSEQ multiplex PCR, yet TCRdb's version contains in-frame clones alone and is incomplete. The table lists 110,000 to 150,000 clones, over 70% of them singletons. Broader study findings: In a later analysis, an Asian-associated ancestry cluster reportedly showed fewer N-insertions than the 666-donor mean.

The CDR3 is made up of 16 amino acids. The germline CDR1 and CDR2 sequences are SNHLY and FYNNEI. Trimming at V came to 4 bases and at J to 1 base, leaving 5 bases not matched to a gene. This chain uses TRBV2 with TRBJ2-1; TRBD2 matches at 9 bases. The specimen was PBMCs. The sequence came from a man aged 25-40 years in good health and CMV-seronegative. Here the CDR3 reads CASSVGGGASYNEQFF. In DNA form, the CDR3 reads TGTGCCAGCAGTGTAGGCGGGGGGGCTTCCTACAATGAGCAGTTCTTC.